This T cell receptor beta chain was found in a study of a mutant IDH1 vaccine in newly diagnosed glioma. The sample's time point: week 11, during vaccination. With topical imiquimod, each dose of the vaccine consisted of 300 ug of mutant IDH1 20-mer peptide. TCRdb's table, derived via immunoSEQ multiplex PCR, lists solely in-frame clones and lacks some. This table has roughly 120,000 clones, about nine tenths appearing once. V dropped 6 bases and J dropped 2 bases, with 14 bases sitting between them. Germline V gene lookup returns CDR1 MNHEY and CDR2 SVGAGI. This CDR3 region has 14 residues. In regard to this clone: The antigen remains unidentified.

The rearrangement joins TRBV6-5 to TRBJ2-7; D uncertain. The sequences come from PBMCs, collected from a glioma patient whose treatment included an IDH1 peptide vaccine. This receptor was taken from a woman aged 45-65 years with glioma. In DNA, the CDR3 is TGTGCCAGCAGCACCCGGCAGAGGACCTACGAGCAGTACTTC. Its protein product is CASSTRQRTYEQYF.